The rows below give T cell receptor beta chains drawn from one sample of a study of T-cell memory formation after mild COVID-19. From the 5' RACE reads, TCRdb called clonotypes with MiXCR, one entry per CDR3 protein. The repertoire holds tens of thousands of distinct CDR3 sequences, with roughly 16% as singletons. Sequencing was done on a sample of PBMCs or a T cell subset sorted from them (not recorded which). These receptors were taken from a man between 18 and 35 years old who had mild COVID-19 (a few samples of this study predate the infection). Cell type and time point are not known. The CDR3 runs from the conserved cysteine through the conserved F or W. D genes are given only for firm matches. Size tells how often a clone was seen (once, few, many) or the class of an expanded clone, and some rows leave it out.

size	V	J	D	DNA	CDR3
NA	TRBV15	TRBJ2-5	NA	TGTGCCACCAGCAGAGATCGGGGCCGGGACATCTCCCACCTTAGCTTC	CATSRDRGRDISHLSF
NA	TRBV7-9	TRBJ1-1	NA	TGTGCCAGCAGCTTAGACAGGGCCGGGGCTTTCTTT	CASSLDRAGAFF
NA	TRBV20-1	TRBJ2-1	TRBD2	TGCAGTGCTAGCCCCCCGGGCGGGGGAGAGCAGTTCTTC	CSASPPGGGEQFF
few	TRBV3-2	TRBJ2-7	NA	TGTGCCAGCAGCCAAGAGTGGCGGGGGGTCTCCTACGAGCAGTACTTC	CASSQEWRGVSYEQYF
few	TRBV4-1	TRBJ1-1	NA	TGCGCCAGCAGCCGACCAGACAGGCAGGGTGAAGCTTTCTTT	CASSRPDRQGEAFF
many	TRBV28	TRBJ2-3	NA	TGTGCCAGCAGTACTTTAGATACGCAGTATTTT	CASSTLDTQYF
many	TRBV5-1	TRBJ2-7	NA	TGCGCCAGCAGAATGGAGGGCGCCTACGAGCAGTACTTC	CASRMEGAYEQYF
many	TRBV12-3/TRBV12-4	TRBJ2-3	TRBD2	TGTGCCAGCAGCCGGGGGGGGTACTACACAGATACGCAGTATTTT	CASSRGGYYTDTQYF
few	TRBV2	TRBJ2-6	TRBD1	TGTGCCAGCAGTGAGCTTCGGACAGGGTCAAACTCTGGGGCCAACGTCCTGACTTTC	CASSELRTGSNSGANVLTF
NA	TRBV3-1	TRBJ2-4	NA	TGTGCCAGCAGCCAAGACCCCTTTAGTGTACATACTGAAAACATTCAGTACTTC	CASSQDPFSVHTENIQYF